These 12 T cell receptor beta chains originate from one sample sequenced in a study of blood T cell repertoires in COVID-19. TCRdb's table, derived via immunoSEQ multiplex PCR, lists solely in-frame clones and lacks some. This table holds approximately 97,000 clones, around 88% found once. The source material was peripheral blood. The receptors come from a man in his fifties or sixties with COVID-19, enrolled during active disease.

The V and J genes are TRBV18 and TRBJ2-7; the match to TRBD2 covers 10 bases. The CDR3 sequence is 18 residues long. Germline CDR1 is KGHSH and CDR2 is LQKENI. Trimming took 2 bases from V and 3 from J; bases not matched to a gene: 13. The CDR3 DNA follows: TGTGCCAGCTCACCAATAACCCTAGCGGGGGCCATCTACTACGAGCAGTACTTC. Encoded protein: CASSPITLAGAIYYEQYF.

The chain couples TRBV6-5 to TRBJ1-2; TRBD1 aligns across 9 bases. Germline values: CDR1 MNHEY, CDR2 SVGAGI. With V trimmed by 6 bases and J by 4 bases, 6 bases remained unmatched. The CDR3 runs 14 residues. CDR3 in DNA: TGTGCCAGCAGCACAGGGGGCAGACTCTATGGCTACACCTTC. The encoded protein is CASSTGGRLYGYTF.

In DNA form, the CDR3 reads TGTGCCAGCAGCGGAGAGGGCGCGGCCGCAGGCGAGCAGTACTTC. It translates to CASSGEGAAAGEQYF. The rearrangement links TRBV7-2 to TRBJ2-7, with D perhaps TRBD2 (5 bases). Trimming removed 5 bases at V and 6 bases at J, with 20 bases between. Germline assignment: CDR1 SGHTA and CDR2 FQGNSA. The CDR3 covers 15 residues.

The chain employs TRBV4-3 and TRBJ1-3; D not resolved. V dropped 0 bases and J dropped 2 bases, with 8 bases sitting between them. CDR1 LGHNA and CDR2 YSLEER come from the germline V gene. The CDR3 is made up of 15 amino acids. DNA of the CDR3: TGCGCCAGCAGCCAAGATGGAGGGACTGGAAACACCATATATTTT. It yields the protein CASSQDGGTGNTIYF.

The chain recombines TRBV7-2 with TRBJ2-7, with 9 bases matching TRBD1. CDR1 SGHTA and CDR2 FQGNSA come from the germline V gene. Losses at the gene ends were 5 bases for V and 0 bases for J; bases not matched to a gene: 5. This CDR3 is 15 amino acids long. The CDR3 DNA sequence: TGTGCCAGCAGCCTAGACAGGGGGGCCTCCTACGAGCAGTACTTC. It encodes CASSLDRGASYEQYF.

The chain joins TRBV9 to TRBJ1-5; 8 nucleotides align to TRBD1. The CDR3 covers 15 residues. Looked up from germline, CDR1 is SGDLS and CDR2 is YYNGEE. The junction had 6 bases not matched to a gene; V was cut back by 4 bases and J by 3 bases. The CDR3 nucleotides are TGTGCCAGCAGCAACTCAGGGGGCGCCAATCAGCCCCAGCATTTT. Translating gives CASSNSGGANQPQHF.

A single count supports this clone. The CDR3 loop reads CASSLGLAGPYKHNEQFF. In DNA form, the CDR3 reads TGTGCCAGCAGTTTGGGACTAGCGGGGCCTTACAAACACAATGAGCAGTTCTTC. The V call is TRBV28, the J call TRBJ2-1; 13 bases align to TRBD2. This CDR3 is built from 18 residues. The germline V gene has CDR1 MDHEN and CDR2 SYDVKM. The ends lost 3 bases at V and 5 bases at J; junction bases unmatched: 10.

The chain has TRBV6-5 and TRBJ1-6; D is ambiguous. The V gene's germline CDR1 is MNHEY and CDR2 SVGAGI. The CDR3 consists of 13 residues. Trimming removed 7 bases at V and 0 bases at J, with 4 bases between. CDR3 amino acids: CASMSSYNSPLHF. In DNA, the CDR3 is TGTGCCAGCATGAGCTCCTATAATTCACCCCTCCACTTT.

The table lists this clone with a count of one. V usage is TRBV7-2 and J usage is TRBJ2-5, with a tentative D call TRBD2 (6 bases). Trimming shortened V by 8 bases and J by 2 bases, and 15 bases separated the two germline ends. Germline V gene sequence: CDR1 SGHTA, CDR2 FQGNSA. This CDR3 contains 14 residues. DNA for the CDR3: TGTGCCAGCCTGCGGGGTGGGAGACAAGAGACCCAGTACTTC. Its protein is CASLRGGRQETQYF.

The rearrangement uses TRBV7-9 and TRBJ1-5, with D maybe TRBD1 (5 bases). The length of the CDR3 is 14 residues. Looked up from germline, CDR1 is SEHNR and CDR2 is FQNEAQ (reference sequence). V was trimmed by 2 bases and J by 5 bases, leaving 10 bases between them. The CDR3 nucleotides are TGTGCCAGCAGCTTAATGGGGGAGGATCAGCCCCAGCATTTT. It is translated as CASSLMGEDQPQHF.

This clone was found a few times. The junction departs from the called germline gene at one end, perhaps through a read error. The chain is built from TRBV5-6 and TRBJ1-2, with D possibly being TRBD1 (6 bases). This CDR3 region has 14 residues. CDR1 and CDR2 from the germline V gene are SGHDT and YYEEEE. The CDR3 DNA follows: TGTGCCAGCAGTTTGGACAGTACCAACTATGGCTACACCTTC. It encodes CASSLDSTNYGYTF.

The CDR3 sequence: CASSIAGGGPSDTQYF. In DNA, the CDR3 is TGTGCCAGTAGTATAGCTGGGGGGGGGCCGTCAGATACGCAGTATTTT. V gene TRBV19 combines with J gene TRBJ2-3, with a weak D call TRBD2 (7 bases). CDR1 LNHDA and CDR2 SQIVND come from the germline V gene (reference sequence). This CDR3 region has 16 residues. The V end lost 1 base, the J end lost 4 bases, and 15 bases lay between the germline ends.